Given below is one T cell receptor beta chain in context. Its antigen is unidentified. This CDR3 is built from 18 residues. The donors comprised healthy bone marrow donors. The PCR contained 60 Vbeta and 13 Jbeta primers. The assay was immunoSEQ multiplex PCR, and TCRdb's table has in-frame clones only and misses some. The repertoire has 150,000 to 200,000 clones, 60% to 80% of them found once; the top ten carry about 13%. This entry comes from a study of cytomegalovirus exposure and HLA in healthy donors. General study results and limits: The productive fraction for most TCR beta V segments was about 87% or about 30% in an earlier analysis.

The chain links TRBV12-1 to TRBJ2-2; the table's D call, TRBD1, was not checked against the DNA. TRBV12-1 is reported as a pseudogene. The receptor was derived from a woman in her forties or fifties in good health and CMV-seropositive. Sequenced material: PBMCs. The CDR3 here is CASSFAVPRGPYTGELFF. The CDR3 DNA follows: TGTGCCAGCAGCTTTGCGGTTCCCAGGGGGCCGTACACCGGGGAGCTGTTTTTT.